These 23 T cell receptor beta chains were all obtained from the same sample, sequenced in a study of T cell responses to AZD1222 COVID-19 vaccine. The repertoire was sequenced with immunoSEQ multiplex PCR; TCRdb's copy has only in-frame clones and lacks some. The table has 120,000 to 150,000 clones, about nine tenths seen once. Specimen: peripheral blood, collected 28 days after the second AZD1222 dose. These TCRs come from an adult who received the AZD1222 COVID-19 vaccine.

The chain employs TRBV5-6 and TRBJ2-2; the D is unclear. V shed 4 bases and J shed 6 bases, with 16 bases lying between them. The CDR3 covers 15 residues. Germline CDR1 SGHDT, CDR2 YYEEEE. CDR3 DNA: TGTGCCAGCAGCCCTTCAAGGTCCCGGGCCGGGGAGCTGTTTTTT. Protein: CASSPSRSRAGELFF.

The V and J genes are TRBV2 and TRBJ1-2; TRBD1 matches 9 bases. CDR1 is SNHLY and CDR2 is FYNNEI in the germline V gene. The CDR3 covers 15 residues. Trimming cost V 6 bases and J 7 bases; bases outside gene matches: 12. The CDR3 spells CASSPNRGRRGGYTF. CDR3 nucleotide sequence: TGTGCCAGCAGCCCCAACAGGGGGCGTCGTGGTGGCTACACCTTC.

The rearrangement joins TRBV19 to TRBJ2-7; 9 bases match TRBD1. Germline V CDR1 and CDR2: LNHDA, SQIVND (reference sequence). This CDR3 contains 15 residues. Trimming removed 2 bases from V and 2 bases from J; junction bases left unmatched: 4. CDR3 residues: CASSISGTGTYEQYF. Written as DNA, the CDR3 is TGTGCCAGTAGTATAAGTGGGACAGGGACCTACGAGCAGTACTTC.

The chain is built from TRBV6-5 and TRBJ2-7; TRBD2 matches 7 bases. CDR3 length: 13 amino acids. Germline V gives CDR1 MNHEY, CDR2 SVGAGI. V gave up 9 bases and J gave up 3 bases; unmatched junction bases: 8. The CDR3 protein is CASRGGAVYEQYF. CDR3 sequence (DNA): TGTGCCAGTCGGGGAGGGGCTGTCTACGAGCAGTACTTC.

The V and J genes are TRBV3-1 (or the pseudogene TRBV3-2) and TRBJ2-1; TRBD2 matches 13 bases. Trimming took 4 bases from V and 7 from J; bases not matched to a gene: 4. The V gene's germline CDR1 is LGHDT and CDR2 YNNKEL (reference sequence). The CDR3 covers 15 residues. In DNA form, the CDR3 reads TGTGCCAGCAGCCGACCGGGACTAGCGGGAAATGAGCAGTTCTTC. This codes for CASSRPGLAGNEQFF.

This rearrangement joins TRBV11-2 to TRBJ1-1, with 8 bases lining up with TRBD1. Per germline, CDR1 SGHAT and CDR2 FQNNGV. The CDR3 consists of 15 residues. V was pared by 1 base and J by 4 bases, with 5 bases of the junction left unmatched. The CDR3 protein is CASSLGRTGPTEAFF. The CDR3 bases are TGTGCCAGCAGCTTAGGTCGGACAGGGCCCACTGAAGCTTTCTTT.

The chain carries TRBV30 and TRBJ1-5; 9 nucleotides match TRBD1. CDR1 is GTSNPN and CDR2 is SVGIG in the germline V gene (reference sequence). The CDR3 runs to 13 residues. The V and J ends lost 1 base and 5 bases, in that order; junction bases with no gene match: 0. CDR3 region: CAWSDRGHQPQHF. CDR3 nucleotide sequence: TGTGCCTGGAGTGACAGGGGGCATCAGCCCCAGCATTTT.

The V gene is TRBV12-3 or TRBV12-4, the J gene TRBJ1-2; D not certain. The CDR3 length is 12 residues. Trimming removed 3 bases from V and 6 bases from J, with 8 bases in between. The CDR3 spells CASSFLYDGYTF. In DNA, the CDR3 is TGTGCCAGCAGTTTTCTCTACGATGGCTACACCTTC.

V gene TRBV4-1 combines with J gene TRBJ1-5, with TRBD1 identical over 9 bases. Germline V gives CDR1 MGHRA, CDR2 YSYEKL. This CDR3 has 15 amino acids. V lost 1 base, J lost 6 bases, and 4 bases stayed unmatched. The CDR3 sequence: CASSQATGGGQPQHF. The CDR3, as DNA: TGCGCCAGCAGCCAAGCCACAGGGGGCGGTCAGCCCCAGCATTTT.

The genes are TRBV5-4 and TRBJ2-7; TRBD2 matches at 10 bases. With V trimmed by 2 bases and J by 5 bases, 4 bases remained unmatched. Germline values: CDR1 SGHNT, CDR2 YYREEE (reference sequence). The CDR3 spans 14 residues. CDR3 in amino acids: CASSFGTSVDEQYF. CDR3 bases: TGTGCCAGCAGCTTCGGGACTAGCGTGGACGAGCAGTACTTC.

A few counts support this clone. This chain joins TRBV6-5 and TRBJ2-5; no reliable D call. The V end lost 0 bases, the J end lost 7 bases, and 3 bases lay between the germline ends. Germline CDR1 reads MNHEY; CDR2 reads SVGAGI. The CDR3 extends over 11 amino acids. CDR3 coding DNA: TGTGCCAGCAGTTACTCGAGGACCCAGTACTTC. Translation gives CASSYSRTQYF.

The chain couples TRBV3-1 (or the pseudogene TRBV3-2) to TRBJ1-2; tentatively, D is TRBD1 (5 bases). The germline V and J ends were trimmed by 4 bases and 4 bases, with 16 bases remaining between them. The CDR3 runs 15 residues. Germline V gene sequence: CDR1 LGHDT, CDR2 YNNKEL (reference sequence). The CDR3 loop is CASSRSGAQTYGYTF. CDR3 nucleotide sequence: TGTGCCAGCAGCCGGAGTGGGGCGCAAACCTATGGCTACACCTTC.

CDR3 protein: CASSLGGIWSNNEQFF. In nucleotides, the CDR3 is TGTGCCAGCAGCTTGGGGGGGATATGGAGCAACAATGAGCAGTTCTTC. The V gene is TRBV5-8, the J gene TRBJ2-1; tentatively, D is TRBD1 or TRBD2 (5 bases each). The V and J ends lost 0 bases and 5 bases respectively, with 15 bases between them. Per the germline V gene, CDR1 is SGHTS and CDR2 is YDEGEE. This CDR3 comprises 16 residues.

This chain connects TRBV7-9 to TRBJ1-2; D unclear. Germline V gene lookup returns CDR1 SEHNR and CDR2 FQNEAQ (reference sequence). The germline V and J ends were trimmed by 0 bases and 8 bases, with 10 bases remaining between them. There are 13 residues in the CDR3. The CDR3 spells CASSLASRGGYTF. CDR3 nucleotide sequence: TGTGCCAGCAGCTTAGCCTCCAGAGGCGGCTACACCTTC. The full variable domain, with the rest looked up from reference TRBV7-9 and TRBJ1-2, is DTGVSQNPRHKITKRGQNVTFRCDPISEHNRLYWYRQTLGQGPEFLTYFQNEAQLEKSRLLSDRFSAERPKGSFSTLEIQRTEQGDSAMYLCASSLASRGGYTFGSGTRLTVV.

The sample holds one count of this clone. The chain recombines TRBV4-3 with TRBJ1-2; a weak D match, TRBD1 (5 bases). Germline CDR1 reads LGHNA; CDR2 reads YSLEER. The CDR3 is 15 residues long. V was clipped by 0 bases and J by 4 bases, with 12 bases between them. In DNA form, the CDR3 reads TGCGCCAGCAGCCAAGATTCAGGGAAGACCTATGGCTACACCTTC. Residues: CASSQDSGKTYGYTF.

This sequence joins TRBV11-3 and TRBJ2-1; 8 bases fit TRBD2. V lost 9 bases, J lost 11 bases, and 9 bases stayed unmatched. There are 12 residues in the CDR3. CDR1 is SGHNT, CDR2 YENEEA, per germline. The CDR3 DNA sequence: TGTGCCAGGATCAAGCGGGAGACGAAGCAGTTCTTC. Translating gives CARIKRETKQFF.

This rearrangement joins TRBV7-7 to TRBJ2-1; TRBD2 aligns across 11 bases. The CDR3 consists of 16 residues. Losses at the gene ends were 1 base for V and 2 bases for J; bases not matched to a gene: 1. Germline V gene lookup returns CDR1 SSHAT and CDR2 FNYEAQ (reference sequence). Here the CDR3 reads CASSLGLAGPYNEQFF. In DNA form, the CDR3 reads TGTGCCAGCAGCTTAGGACTAGCGGGACCCTACAATGAGCAGTTCTTC.

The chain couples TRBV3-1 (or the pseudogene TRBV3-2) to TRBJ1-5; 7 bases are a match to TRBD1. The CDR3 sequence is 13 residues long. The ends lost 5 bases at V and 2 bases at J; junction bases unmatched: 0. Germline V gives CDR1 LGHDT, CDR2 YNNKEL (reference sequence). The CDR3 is CASSGQGNQPQHF. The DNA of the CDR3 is TGTGCCAGCAGCGGACAGGGCAATCAGCCCCAGCATTTT.

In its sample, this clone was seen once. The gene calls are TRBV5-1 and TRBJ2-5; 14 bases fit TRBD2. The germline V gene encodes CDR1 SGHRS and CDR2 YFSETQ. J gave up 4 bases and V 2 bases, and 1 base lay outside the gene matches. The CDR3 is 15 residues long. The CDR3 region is CASSFGLAGGETQYF. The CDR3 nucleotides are TGCGCCAGCAGCTTTGGACTAGCGGGAGGAGAGACCCAGTACTTC.

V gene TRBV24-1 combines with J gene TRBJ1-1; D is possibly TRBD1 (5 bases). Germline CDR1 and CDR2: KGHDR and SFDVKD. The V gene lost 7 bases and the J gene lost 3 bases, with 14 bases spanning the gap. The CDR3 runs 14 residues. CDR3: CATRGLDGDTEAFF. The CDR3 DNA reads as TGTGCCACCAGGGGACTAGACGGGGACACTGAAGCTTTCTTT.

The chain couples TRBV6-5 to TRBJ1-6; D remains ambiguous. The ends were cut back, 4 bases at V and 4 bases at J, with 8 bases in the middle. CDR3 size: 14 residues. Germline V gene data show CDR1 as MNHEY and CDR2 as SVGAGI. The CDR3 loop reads CASSSLGYNSPLHF. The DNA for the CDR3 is TGTGCCAGCAGTTCCTTGGGTTATAATTCACCCCTCCACTTT.

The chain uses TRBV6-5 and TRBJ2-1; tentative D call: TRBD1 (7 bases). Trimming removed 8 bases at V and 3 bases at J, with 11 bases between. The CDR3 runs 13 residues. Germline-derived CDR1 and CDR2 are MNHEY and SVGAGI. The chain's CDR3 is CASWGDSYNEQFF. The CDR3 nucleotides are TGTGCCAGCTGGGGGGACAGCTACAATGAGCAGTTCTTC.

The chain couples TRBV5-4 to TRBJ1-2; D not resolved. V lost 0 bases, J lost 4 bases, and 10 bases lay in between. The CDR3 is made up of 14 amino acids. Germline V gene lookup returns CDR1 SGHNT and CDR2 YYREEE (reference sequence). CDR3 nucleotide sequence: TGTGCCAGCAGCTTGGGGCACTCGGGCTATGGCTACACCTTC. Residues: CASSLGHSGYGYTF.